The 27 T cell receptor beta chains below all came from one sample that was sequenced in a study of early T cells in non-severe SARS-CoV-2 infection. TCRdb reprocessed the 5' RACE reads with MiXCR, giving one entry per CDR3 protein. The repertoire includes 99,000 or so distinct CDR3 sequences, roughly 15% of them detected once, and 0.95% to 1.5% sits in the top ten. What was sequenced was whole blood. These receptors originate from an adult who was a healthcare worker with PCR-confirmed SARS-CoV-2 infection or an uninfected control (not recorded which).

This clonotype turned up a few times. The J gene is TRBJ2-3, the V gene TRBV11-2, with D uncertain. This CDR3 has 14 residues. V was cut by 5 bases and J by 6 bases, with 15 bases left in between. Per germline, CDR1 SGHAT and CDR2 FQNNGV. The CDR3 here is CASSLGMLKDTQYF. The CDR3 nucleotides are TGTGCCAGCAGCCTTGGAATGCTCAAGGATACGCAGTATTTT. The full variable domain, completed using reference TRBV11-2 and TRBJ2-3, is EAGVAQSPRYKIIEKRQSVAFWCNPISGHATLYWYQQILGQGPKLLIQFQNNGVVDDSQLPKDRFSAERLKGVDSTLKIQPAKLEDSAVYLCASSLGMLKDTQYFGPGTRLTVL.

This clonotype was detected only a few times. The CDR3 protein is CASSRNLQESNEQFF. In nucleotides, the CDR3 is TGTGCCAGCAGCCGAAACTTACAAGAAAGCAATGAGCAGTTCTTC. The gene calls are TRBV7-2 and TRBJ2-1; D gene unclear. This CDR3 is built from 15 residues. V lost 5 bases to trimming and J lost 6 bases, with 17 bases between them. The germline V gene has CDR1 SGHTA and CDR2 FQGNSA.

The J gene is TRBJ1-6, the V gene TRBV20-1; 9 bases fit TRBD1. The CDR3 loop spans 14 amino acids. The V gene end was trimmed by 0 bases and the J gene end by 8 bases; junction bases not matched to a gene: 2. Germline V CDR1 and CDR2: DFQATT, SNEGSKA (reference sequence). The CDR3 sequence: CSARETGGDSPLHF. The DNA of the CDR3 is TGCAGTGCTAGAGAGACAGGGGGTGATTCACCCCTCCACTTT.

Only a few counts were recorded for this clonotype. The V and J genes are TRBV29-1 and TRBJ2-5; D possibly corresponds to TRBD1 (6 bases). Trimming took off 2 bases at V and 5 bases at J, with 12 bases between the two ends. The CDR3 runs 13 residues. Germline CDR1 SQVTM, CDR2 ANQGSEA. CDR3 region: CSVESNRAETQYF. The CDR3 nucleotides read TGCAGCGTTGAATCGAACAGGGCGGAGACCCAGTACTTC.

Here the CDR3 reads CASSLLRASEQFF. The DNA for the CDR3 is TGTGCCAGCAGCCTCCTGCGGGCAAGTGAGCAGTTCTTC. The chain uses TRBV28 and TRBJ2-1; TRBD2 might be the D (5 bases). Germline CDR1 reads MDHEN; CDR2 reads SYDVKM. The CDR3 is 13 amino acids. Trimming cost V 6 bases and J 9 bases, with 15 bases left between them.

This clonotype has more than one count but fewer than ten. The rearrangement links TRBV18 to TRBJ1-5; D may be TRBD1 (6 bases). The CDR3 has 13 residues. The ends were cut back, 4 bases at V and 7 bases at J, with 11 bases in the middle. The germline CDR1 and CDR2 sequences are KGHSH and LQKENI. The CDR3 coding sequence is TGTGCCAGCTCACAAACAGGGTTCCAGCCCCAGCATTTT. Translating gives CASSQTGFQPQHF.

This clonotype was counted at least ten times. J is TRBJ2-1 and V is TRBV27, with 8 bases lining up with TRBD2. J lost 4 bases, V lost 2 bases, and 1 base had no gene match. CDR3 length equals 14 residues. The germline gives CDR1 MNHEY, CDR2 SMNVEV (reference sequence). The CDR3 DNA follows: TGTGCCAGCAGTTTAGCGGGAGGTTACAATGAGCAGTTCTTC. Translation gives CASSLAGGYNEQFF.

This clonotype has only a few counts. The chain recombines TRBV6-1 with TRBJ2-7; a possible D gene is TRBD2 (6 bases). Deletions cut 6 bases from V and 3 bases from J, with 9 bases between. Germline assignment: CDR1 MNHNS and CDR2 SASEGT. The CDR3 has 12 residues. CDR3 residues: CASREGSYEQYF. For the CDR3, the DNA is TGTGCCAGCAGGGAGGGCAGCTACGAGCAGTACTTC.

In DNA form, the CDR3 reads TGTGCCAGCAGCCCCAGGACTAGCGGGAGTAGGTATGAGCAGTTCTTC. Protein product: CASSPRTSGSRYEQFF. The rearrangement links TRBV9 to TRBJ2-1; 13 nucleotides line up with TRBD2. This CDR3 region has 16 residues. Germline loops: CDR1 SGDLS, CDR2 YYNGEE. The V gene end was trimmed by 4 bases and the J gene end by 8 bases; junction bases not matched to a gene: 9.

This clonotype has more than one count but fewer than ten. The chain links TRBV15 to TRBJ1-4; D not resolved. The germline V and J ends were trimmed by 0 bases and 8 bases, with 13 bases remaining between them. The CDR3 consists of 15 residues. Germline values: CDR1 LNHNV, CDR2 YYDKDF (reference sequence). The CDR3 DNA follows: TGTGCCACCAGCAGAGATCGAGGGTCGAGCGAAAAACTGTTTTTT. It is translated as CATSRDRGSSEKLFF.

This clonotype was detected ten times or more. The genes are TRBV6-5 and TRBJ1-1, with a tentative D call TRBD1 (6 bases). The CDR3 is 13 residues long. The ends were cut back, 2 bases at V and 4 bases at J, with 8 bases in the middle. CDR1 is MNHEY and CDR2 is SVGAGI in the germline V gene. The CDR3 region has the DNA TGTGCCAGCAGTTACAGGGGGGGCACTGAAGCTTTCTTT. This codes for CASSYRGGTEAFF.

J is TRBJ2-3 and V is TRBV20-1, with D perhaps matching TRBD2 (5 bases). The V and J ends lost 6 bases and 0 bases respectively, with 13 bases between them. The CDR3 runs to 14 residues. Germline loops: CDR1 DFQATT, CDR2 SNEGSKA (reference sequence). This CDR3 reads CSAYVATSTDTQYF. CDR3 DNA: TGCAGTGCGTATGTAGCGACTAGCACAGATACGCAGTATTTT.

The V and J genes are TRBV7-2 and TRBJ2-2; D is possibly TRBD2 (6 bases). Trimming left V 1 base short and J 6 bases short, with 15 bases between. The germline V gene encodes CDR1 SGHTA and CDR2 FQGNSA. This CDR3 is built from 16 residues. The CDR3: CASSLGTTEGAGELFF. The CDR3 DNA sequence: TGTGCCAGCAGCTTAGGGACTACCGAAGGGGCCGGGGAGCTGTTTTTT.

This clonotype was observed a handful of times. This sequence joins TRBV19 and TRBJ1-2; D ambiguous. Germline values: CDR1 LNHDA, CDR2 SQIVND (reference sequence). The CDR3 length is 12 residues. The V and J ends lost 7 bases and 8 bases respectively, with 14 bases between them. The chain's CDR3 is CASTGRVVGYTF. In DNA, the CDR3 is TGTGCCAGTACCGGCCGGGTAGTGGGCTACACCTTC.

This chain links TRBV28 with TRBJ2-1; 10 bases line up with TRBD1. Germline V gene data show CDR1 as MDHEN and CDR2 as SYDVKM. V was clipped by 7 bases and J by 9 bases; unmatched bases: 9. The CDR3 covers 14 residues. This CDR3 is CASMNWDRGSEQFF. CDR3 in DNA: TGTGCCAGCATGAATTGGGACAGGGGATCTGAGCAGTTCTTC.

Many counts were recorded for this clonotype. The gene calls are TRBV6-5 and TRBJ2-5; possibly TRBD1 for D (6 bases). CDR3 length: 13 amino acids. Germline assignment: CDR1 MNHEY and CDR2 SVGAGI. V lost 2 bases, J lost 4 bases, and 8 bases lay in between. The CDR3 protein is CASSYPGAETQYF. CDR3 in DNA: TGTGCCAGCAGTTACCCAGGGGCAGAGACCCAGTACTTC.

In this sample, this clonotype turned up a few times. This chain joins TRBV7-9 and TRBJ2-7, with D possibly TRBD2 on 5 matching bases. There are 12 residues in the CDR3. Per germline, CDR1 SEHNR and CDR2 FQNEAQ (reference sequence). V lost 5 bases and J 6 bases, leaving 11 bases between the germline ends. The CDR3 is CASSITSAEQYF. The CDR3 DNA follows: TGTGCCAGCAGCATAACTAGTGCCGAGCAGTACTTC. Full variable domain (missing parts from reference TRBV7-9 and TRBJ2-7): DTGVSQNPRHKITKRGQNVTFRCDPISEHNRLYWYRQTLGQGPEFLTYFQNEAQLEKSRLLSDRFSAERPKGSFSTLEIQRTEQGDSAMYLCASSITSAEQYFGPGTRLTVT.

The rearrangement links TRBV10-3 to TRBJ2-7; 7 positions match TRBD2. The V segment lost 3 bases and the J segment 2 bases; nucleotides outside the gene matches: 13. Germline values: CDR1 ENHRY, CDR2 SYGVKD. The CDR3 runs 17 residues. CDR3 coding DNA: TGTGCCATCAGTGAAGGGTCGGCGGGGGTACCCCCCTACGAGCAGTACTTC. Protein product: CAISEGSAGVPPYEQYF.

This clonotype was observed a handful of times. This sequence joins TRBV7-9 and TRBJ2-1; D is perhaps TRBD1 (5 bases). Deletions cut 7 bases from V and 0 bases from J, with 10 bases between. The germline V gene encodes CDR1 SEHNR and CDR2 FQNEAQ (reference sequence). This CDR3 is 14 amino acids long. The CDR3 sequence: CASTRQSSYNEQFF. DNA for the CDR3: TGTGCCAGCACCAGACAGTCCTCCTACAATGAGCAGTTCTTC.

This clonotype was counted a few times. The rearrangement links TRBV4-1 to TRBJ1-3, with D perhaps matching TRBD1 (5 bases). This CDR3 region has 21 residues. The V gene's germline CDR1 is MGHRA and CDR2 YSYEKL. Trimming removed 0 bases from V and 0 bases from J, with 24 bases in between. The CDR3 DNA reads TGCGCCAGCAGCCAAGATTTTTCCGGAACCGGGACGACCCTCTCTGGAAACACCATATATTTT. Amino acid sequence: CASSQDFSGTGTTLSGNTIYF.

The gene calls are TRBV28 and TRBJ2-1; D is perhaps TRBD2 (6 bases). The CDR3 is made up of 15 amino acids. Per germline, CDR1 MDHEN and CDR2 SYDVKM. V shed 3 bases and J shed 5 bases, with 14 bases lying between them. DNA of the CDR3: TGTGCCAGCAGTTTCCGGCTAGCGAAGAACAATGAGCAGTTCTTC. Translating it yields CASSFRLAKNNEQFF.

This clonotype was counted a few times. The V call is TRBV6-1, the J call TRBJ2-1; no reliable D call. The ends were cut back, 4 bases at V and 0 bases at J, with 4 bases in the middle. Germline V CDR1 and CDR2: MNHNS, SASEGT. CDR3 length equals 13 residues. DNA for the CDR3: TGTGCCAGCAGTGTGGACTCCTACAATGAGCAGTTCTTC. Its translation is CASSVDSYNEQFF.

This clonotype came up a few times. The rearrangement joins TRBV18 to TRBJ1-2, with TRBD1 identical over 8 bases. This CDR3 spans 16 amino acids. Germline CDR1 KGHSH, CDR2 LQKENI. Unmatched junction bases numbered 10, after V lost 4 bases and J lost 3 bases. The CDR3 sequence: CASSLGGQGIYYGYTF. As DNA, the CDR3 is TGTGCCAGCTCACTTGGAGGACAGGGAATTTACTATGGCTACACCTTC.

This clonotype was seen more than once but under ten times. The CDR3 nucleotides read TGTGCCAGCAGTCTTAGGGATGTGGGCTATGGCTACACCTTC. It encodes CASSLRDVGYGYTF. The V and J genes are TRBV7-9 and TRBJ1-2, with D unresolved. The germline gives CDR1 SEHNR, CDR2 FQNEAQ (reference sequence). Deletions cut 6 bases from V and 4 bases from J, with 15 bases between. The CDR3 runs to 14 residues.

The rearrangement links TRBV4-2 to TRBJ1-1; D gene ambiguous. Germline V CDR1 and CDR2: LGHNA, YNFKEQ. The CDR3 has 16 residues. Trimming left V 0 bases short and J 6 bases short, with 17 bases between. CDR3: CASSQDWLGTDAEAFF. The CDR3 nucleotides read TGTGCCAGCAGCCAAGATTGGCTGGGAACGGACGCTGAAGCTTTCTTT.

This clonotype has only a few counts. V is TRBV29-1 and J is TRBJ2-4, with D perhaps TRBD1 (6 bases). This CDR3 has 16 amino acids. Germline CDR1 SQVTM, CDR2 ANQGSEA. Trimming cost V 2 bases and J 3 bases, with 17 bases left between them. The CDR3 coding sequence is TGCAGCGTTGAATCAGGACAGCCCAGGGGCAAAAACATTCAGTACTTC. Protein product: CSVESGQPRGKNIQYF.

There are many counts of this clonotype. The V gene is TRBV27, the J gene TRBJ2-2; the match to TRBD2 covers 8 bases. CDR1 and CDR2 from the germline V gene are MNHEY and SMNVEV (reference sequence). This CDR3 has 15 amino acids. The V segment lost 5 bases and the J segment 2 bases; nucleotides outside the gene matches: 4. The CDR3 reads CASSRIAGNTGELFF. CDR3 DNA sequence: TGTGCCAGCAGTAGGATAGCGGGAAACACCGGGGAGCTGTTTTTT.